Sequencing of this T cell receptor (beta chain) was carried out in a study of T cells in Graves' hyperthyroidism and ophthalmopathy. Amplification yielded TCR beta CDR3 regions, with RNA transcripts as the source. RT-PCR in the first round (using the HTBI primer set) targeted the TCR CDR3. TCRdb reprocessed the multiplex PCR reads via MiXCR and lists one record per CDR3 protein. The table includes some 400,000 distinct CDR3 sequences, 19% detected once. This clonotype was counted many times. This CDR3 region has 13 residues. Trimming shortened V by 1 base and J by 3 bases, and 7 bases separated the two germline ends. The germline gives CDR1 SGHTA, CDR2 FQGNSA.

J is TRBJ2-7 and V is TRBV7-2; no definite D call. The clonotype originates from a young woman with Graves' hyperthyroidism. What was sequenced was blood. The CDR3 DNA follows: TGTGCCAGCAGCTTAGGCTATATCTACGAGCAGTACTTC. Its protein is CASSLGYIYEQYF.